One and the same sample provided the 23 T cell receptor beta chains below, sequenced in a study of blood T cell repertoires in COVID-19. Generated by immunoSEQ multiplex PCR, the TCRdb table keeps only in-frame clones and is missing some. The table lists roughly 14,000 clones, approximately 83% of them singletons. What was sequenced was peripheral blood. These receptors all come from a human donor in a cohort sampled during active COVID-19.

This clone was detected a few times. The V and J genes are TRBV19 and TRBJ2-2; tentative D call: TRBD1 (6 bases). CDR1 is LNHDA, CDR2 SQIVND, per germline (reference sequence). Trimming shortened V by 5 bases and J by 6 bases, and 22 bases separated the two germline ends. The CDR3 sequence is 17 residues long. The CDR3 spells CASSPPGQWLGAGELFF. In DNA, the CDR3 is TGTGCCAGTAGTCCCCCCGGACAGTGGCTTGGGGCCGGGGAGCTGTTTTTT.

This clone has just one count. V gene TRBV5-6 combines with J gene TRBJ1-1, with TRBD1 matching over 7 bases. Germline CDR1 and CDR2: SGHDT and YYEEEE. J gave up 6 bases and V 4 bases, and 3 bases lay outside the gene matches. The CDR3 consists of 12 residues. CDR3 DNA: TGTGCCAGCAGCGAAGGACAGGCTGAAGCTTTCTTT. Translated, it gives CASSEGQAEAFF.

The chain has TRBV10-3 and TRBJ1-2; 9 bases line up with TRBD1. The CDR3 is 12 residues long. Germline V gene sequence: CDR1 ENHRY, CDR2 SYGVKD. V gave up 8 bases and J gave up 7 bases; unmatched junction bases: 5. CDR3 amino acids: CAIRQGGSGYTF. The CDR3 nucleotides read TGTGCCATCCGACAGGGGGGAAGTGGCTACACCTTC.

This chain uses TRBV2 with TRBJ2-7, with 8 bases fitting TRBD1. CDR1 is SNHLY, CDR2 FYNNEI, per germline. Losses at the gene ends were 2 bases for V and 2 bases for J; bases not matched to a gene: 8. The CDR3 has 16 residues. As DNA, the CDR3 is TGTGCCAGCAGTGAATTCGACAGGGGAGCCACCTACGAGCAGTACTTC. It yields the protein CASSEFDRGATYEQYF.

This chain links TRBV6-5 with TRBJ2-1; possibly TRBD2 for D (5 bases). The germline V gene has CDR1 MNHEY and CDR2 SVGAGI. This CDR3 region has 16 residues. The V end was cut by 4 bases, the J end by 3 bases, with 16 bases between. In nucleotides, the CDR3 is TGTGCCAGCAGTTCCGCCCGGGGTAACTACTACAATGAGCAGTTCTTC. Translation: CASSSARGNYYNEQFF.

The chain carries TRBV5-1 and TRBJ1-2, with D possibly TRBD1 on 5 matching bases. Germline V gene lookup returns CDR1 SGHRS and CDR2 YFSETQ. V lost 5 bases, J lost 5 bases, and 22 bases lay in between. The CDR3 loop spans 16 amino acids. This CDR3 is CASRPGVVDGRYGYTF. As DNA, the CDR3 is TGCGCCAGCAGACCGGGGGTAGTAGACGGCAGATATGGCTACACCTTC.

The chain is built from TRBV4-1 and TRBJ1-5; 8 nucleotides align to TRBD1. V lost 1 base to trimming and J lost 2 bases; unmatched junction nucleotides: 4. The CDR3 runs 16 residues. Per the germline V gene, CDR1 is MGHRA and CDR2 is YSYEKL. The CDR3 DNA reads TGCGCCAGCAGCCAAGGCGCGACAGGGGGCAATCAGCCCCAGCATTTT. It codes for CASSQGATGGNQPQHF.

This clone occurred a few times. J is TRBJ2-7 and V is TRBV4-2, with 8 bases identical to TRBD1. The CDR3 runs 15 residues. Trimming removed 4 bases from V and 5 bases from J; junction bases left unmatched: 10. Germline loops: CDR1 LGHNA, CDR2 YNFKEQ. Here the CDR3 reads CASSLTGTGGHEQYF. The CDR3 nucleotides are TGTGCCAGCAGCCTCACCGGGACAGGCGGCCACGAGCAGTACTTC.

J is TRBJ2-4 and V is TRBV3-1 (or the pseudogene TRBV3-2); TRBD2 agrees at 7 bases. The germline V gene has CDR1 LGHDT and CDR2 YNNKEL (reference sequence). V gave up 4 bases and J gave up 6 bases; unmatched junction bases: 6. This CDR3 comprises 14 residues. CDR3 in DNA: TGTGCCAGCAGCCCCCGGGGGGAACTAAACATTCAGTACTTC. This codes for CASSPRGELNIQYF.

The genes are TRBV5-6 and TRBJ1-1, with D unclear. Germline loops: CDR1 SGHDT, CDR2 YYEEEE. The CDR3 totals 12 residues. V was cut by 3 bases and J by 6 bases, with 9 bases left in between. The CDR3 here is CASSWRWAEAFF. CDR3 sequence (DNA): TGTGCCAGCAGCTGGAGGTGGGCTGAAGCTTTCTTT.

This chain uses TRBV10-3 with TRBJ1-1, with D unresolved. Trimming removed 0 bases from V and 1 base from J, with 15 bases in between. The CDR3 length is 17 residues. Germline loops: CDR1 ENHRY, CDR2 SYGVKD. The CDR3 DNA reads TGTGCCATCAGTGAGTCCGTGAGGGAGACGCGGAACACTGAAGCTTTCTTT. Its translation is CAISESVRETRNTEAFF.

This chain links TRBV5-6 with TRBJ1-2, with D possibly TRBD1 on 6 matching bases. The germline CDR1 and CDR2 sequences are SGHDT and YYEEEE. Trimming removed 3 bases from V and 6 bases from J, with 18 bases in between. The CDR3 covers 15 residues. CDR3 nucleotides: TGTGCCAGCAGCTGGTGGACAGTTGGACCCAATGGCTACACCTTC. Protein sequence: CASSWWTVGPNGYTF.

The chain joins TRBV9 to TRBJ2-1; 11 bases match TRBD1. The germline gives CDR1 SGDLS, CDR2 YYNGEE. The CDR3 consists of 18 residues. V lost 4 bases, J lost 0 bases, and 9 bases stayed unmatched. CDR3 sequence reads: CASSWGQGGGYSYNEQFF. CDR3 DNA: TGTGCCAGCAGCTGGGGACAGGGGGGAGGGTACTCCTACAATGAGCAGTTCTTC.

The chain links TRBV11-2 to TRBJ2-7; 9 nucleotides line up with TRBD1. Germline CDR1 SGHAT, CDR2 FQNNGV. This CDR3 is 18 amino acids long. Trimming removed 3 bases from V and 4 bases from J; junction bases left unmatched: 16. CDR3 coding DNA: TGTGCCAGCAGCTTCGATTCCAAGGGGACAGGGCCGAAGTACGAGCAGTACTTC. Its translation: CASSFDSKGTGPKYEQYF.

V gene TRBV9 combines with J gene TRBJ1-3; D possibly corresponds to TRBD1 (5 bases). Germline assignment: CDR1 SGDLS and CDR2 YYNGEE. The CDR3 length is 14 residues. V lost 3 bases to trimming and J lost 0 bases, with 7 bases between them. The CDR3 protein is CASSDRSSGNTIYF. CDR3 DNA: TGTGCCAGCAGCGACAGGTCCTCTGGAAACACCATATATTTT.

The J gene is TRBJ2-1, the V gene TRBV12-3 or TRBV12-4; D call uncertain. This CDR3 has 11 residues. Trimming stripped 6 bases from V and 4 bases from J, with 4 bases between. The CDR3 reads CASRQYNEQFF. The CDR3 DNA reads as TGTGCCAGCAGGCAGTACAATGAGCAGTTCTTC.

The chain uses TRBV4-1 and TRBJ2-1, with 9 bases that match TRBD2. Germline CDR1 and CDR2: MGHRA and YSYEKL. Trimming removed 4 bases from V and 10 bases from J; junction bases left unmatched: 8. This CDR3 contains 14 residues. The CDR3 region is CASSPPGLAREQFF. CDR3 coding DNA: TGCGCCAGCAGCCCCCCCGGACTAGCGCGGGAGCAGTTCTTC.

The chain couples TRBV18 to TRBJ2-1, with 8 bases matching TRBD1. The CDR3 totals 16 residues. V dropped 6 bases and J dropped 2; count of bases not matched to a gene: 9. CDR1 and CDR2 from the germline V gene are KGHSH and LQKENI. CDR3 DNA sequence: TGTGCCAGCTCCCCGGACAGGGCCAGGGCCTACAATGAGCAGTTCTTC. This gives the protein CASSPDRARAYNEQFF.

CDR3 amino acids: CASQGNTEAFF. Written as DNA, the CDR3 is TGTGCCAGCCAGGGGAACACTGAAGCTTTCTTT. V usage is TRBV11-2 and J usage is TRBJ1-1, with D tentatively TRBD1 (5 bases). CDR3 length: 11 amino acids. V was cut by 8 bases and J by 1 base, with 5 bases left in between. Germline values: CDR1 SGHAT, CDR2 FQNNGV.

This clone was picked up one time. This chain joins TRBV6-5 and TRBJ1-2; 8 positions match TRBD1. Germline-derived CDR1 and CDR2 are MNHEY and SVGAGI. The CDR3 sequence is 12 residues long. V gave up 5 bases and J gave up 9 bases; unmatched junction bases: 5. The CDR3 sequence: CASSTQGARYTF. The CDR3 nucleotides read TGTGCCAGCAGTACCCAGGGGGCTCGCTACACCTTC.

This chain links TRBV7-2 with TRBJ2-5; TRBD2 matches at 11 bases. V shed 3 bases, J shed 3 bases, and the junction held 6 bases outside the gene matches. Germline CDR1 SGHTA, CDR2 FQGNSA. This CDR3 spans 16 amino acids. The CDR3 region has the DNA TGTGCCAGCAGCTTTCAGACTAGCGGGGCTAAAGAGACCCAGTACTTC. It yields the protein CASSFQTSGAKETQYF. Filled out from reference TRBV7-2 and TRBJ2-5, the complete variable domain reads GAGVSQSPSNKVTEKGKDVELRCDPISGHTALYWYRQSLGQGLEFLIYFQGNSAPDKSGLPSDRFSAERTGGSVSTLTIQRTQQEDSAVYLCASSFQTSGAKETQYFGPGTRLLVL.

This chain joins TRBV4-3 and TRBJ2-5, with TRBD2 matching over 15 bases. J gave up 0 bases and V 6 bases, and 5 bases lay outside the gene matches. CDR1 LGHNA and CDR2 YSLEER come from the germline V gene. The length of the CDR3 is 17 residues. In DNA, the CDR3 is TGCGCCAGCAGTGAGGGACTAGCGGGGGGCTACCAAGAGACCCAGTACTTC. It codes for CASSEGLAGGYQETQYF.

This clone was counted between two and nine times. The gene calls are TRBV5-4 and TRBJ1-1, with TRBD1 identical over 7 bases. This CDR3 region has 12 residues. Germline loops: CDR1 SGHNT, CDR2 YYREEE (reference sequence). Losses at the gene ends were 3 bases for V and 7 bases for J; bases not matched to a gene: 3. CDR3 residues: CASSWNRGEAFF. CDR3 in DNA: TGTGCCAGCAGCTGGAACAGGGGTGAAGCTTTCTTT. The whole variable domain, filled in from reference TRBV5-4 and TRBJ1-1, reads ETGVTQSPTHLIKTRGQQVTLRCSSQSGHNTVSWYQQALGQGPQFIFQYYREEENGRGNFPPRFSGLQFPNYSSELNVNALELDDSALYLCASSWNRGEAFFGQGTRLTVV.